The rows below give T cell receptor beta chains drawn from one sample of a study of early T cells in non-severe SARS-CoV-2 infection. TCRdb fed the 5' RACE reads into MiXCR, producing one record per CDR3 protein. The sample consists of 57,000 or so distinct CDR3 sequences, roughly 5.9% of them appearing once. Material: whole blood. The receptors were gathered from an adult who was a healthcare worker with PCR-confirmed SARS-CoV-2 infection or an uninfected control (not recorded which). Both conserved end residues are part of each CDR3. The D gene is left open where the match is weak. For some rows the clone size is stated as once, few or many, or as a class when expanded; others skip it.

cdr3_aa | cdr3_nt | j_call | clone_size | v_call | d_call
CSATGYNEQYF | TGCAGTGCTACTGGGTACAACGAGCAGTACTTC | TRBJ2-7 | many | TRBV20-1 | -
CASSPKRVAGAPRHEQFF | TGTGCCAGCAGCCCGAAGCGAGTAGCGGGCGCCCCGCGGCATGAGCAGTTCTTC | TRBJ2-1 | many | TRBV12-3/TRBV12-4 | TRBD2
CSVTHSQETQYF | TGCAGCGTTACTCACAGCCAAGAGACCCAGTACTTC | TRBJ2-5 | many | TRBV29-1 | -
CASSPRALGDEQFF | TGTGCCAGCAGTCCGAGGGCCCTAGGGGATGAGCAGTTCTTC | TRBJ2-1 | many | TRBV27 | -
CASSPGLSYEQYF | TGTGCCAGCAGTCCAGGGCTCTCCTACGAGCAGTACTTC | TRBJ2-7 | - | TRBV12-3/TRBV12-4 | -
CSARPGQGPSLGYTF | TGCAGTGCTAGACCAGGGCAGGGGCCGTCCTTGGGCTACACCTTC | TRBJ1-2 | many | TRBV20-1 | -
CASSRDHNTEAFF | TGTGCCAGCAGCCGGGACCACAACACTGAAGCTTTCTTT | TRBJ1-1 | many | TRBV7-9 | -
CASSFAGGRQETQYF | TGTGCCAGCAGTTTTGCGGGGGGCCGCCAAGAGACCCAGTACTTC | TRBJ2-5 | many | TRBV12-3/TRBV12-4 | TRBD2
CASRGPTGGYTF | TGTGCCAGCAGGGGACCGACCGGCGGCTACACCTTC | TRBJ1-2 | many | TRBV2 | -
CASSQESQGIYNSPLHF | TGCGCCAGCAGCCAAGAATCGCAGGGGATATATAATTCACCCCTCCACTTT | TRBJ1-6 | many | TRBV4-1 | -
CAYPGQGGYEQFF | TGTGCCTATCCCGGACAGGGGGGCTATGAGCAGTTCTTC | TRBJ2-1 | - | TRBV7-2 | TRBD1
CASSIDWDSNQPQHF | TGTGCCAGTAGTATCGATTGGGATAGCAATCAGCCCCAGCATTTT | TRBJ1-5 | few | TRBV19 | -
CSARDFPGGRNEQFF | TGCAGTGCTAGAGATTTTCCGGGAGGGCGAAATGAGCAGTTCTTC | TRBJ2-1 | - | TRBV20-1 | TRBD2
CASSRNVATGIYEQYF | TGTGCCAGCAGCCGAAATGTAGCGACAGGGATCTACGAGCAGTACTTC | TRBJ2-7 | few | TRBV3-1 | TRBD1
CASSHGSYEQYF | TGTGCCAGCAGCCACGGCTCCTACGAGCAGTACTTC | TRBJ2-7 | many | TRBV7-2 | -
CSVRGTGKGNEQFF | TGCAGCGTTAGGGGGACAGGGAAGGGTAATGAGCAGTTCTTC | TRBJ2-1 | few | TRBV29-1 | TRBD1
CASSLGLAGYEQYF | TGTGCCAGCAGCTTAGGACTAGCGGGTTACGAGCAGTACTTC | TRBJ2-7 | - | TRBV11-2 | TRBD2
CSVGRNTGELFF | TGCAGCGTCGGGAGGAACACCGGGGAGCTGTTTTTT | TRBJ2-2 | - | TRBV29-1 | -
CASSLEWLERGGTYNEQFF | TGTGCCAGCAGCTTAGAATGGCTAGAGCGGGGGGGCACTTACAATGAGCAGTTCTTC | TRBJ2-1 | - | TRBV11-2 | TRBD2
CASSQPRTGGNTIYF | TGTGCCAGCAGCCAACCCCGGACAGGGGGAAACACCATATATTTT | TRBJ1-3 | many | TRBV4-2 | TRBD1
CASSPLAGANQPQHF | TGTGCCAGCTCACCATTAGCAGGGGCCAATCAGCCCCAGCATTTT | TRBJ1-5 | many | TRBV18 | -
CSAREVAANSPLHF | TGCAGTGCTAGAGAGGTGGCAGCTAATTCACCCCTCCACTTT | TRBJ1-6 | many | TRBV20-1 | -